Here is one T cell receptor (beta chain) with its context. The patients' disease, urothelial carcinoma, was locally advanced or metastatic. Assay: immunoSEQ multiplex PCR; the TCRdb copy retains only in-frame clones and omits some. The repertoire holds tens of thousands of clones, with 81% as singletons. This record belongs to a study of PD-L1 blockade in urothelial cancer. In the study overall: Blood analysis occurred 3 weeks (second dose) and 6 weeks after treatment start.

The germline gives CDR1 KGHSH, CDR2 LQKENI. The length of the CDR3 is 18 residues. Between the trimmed V and J ends, which lost 2 bases and 0 bases, there was a span of 16 bases. The chain carries TRBV18 and TRBJ2-2; perhaps TRBD2 as D (6 bases). Sequenced material: PBMCs, taken around atezolizumab (anti-PD-L1) treatment. The receptor's source is a man aged 65 to 79 with urothelial cancer. The CDR3 spells CASSPSSETGANTGELFF. In DNA, the CDR3 is TGTGCCAGCTCACCATCTAGCGAAACTGGCGCGAACACCGGGGAGCTGTTTTTT. Variable domain in full (rest from reference TRBV18 and TRBJ2-2): NAGVMQNPRHLVRRRGQEARLRCSPMKGHSHVYWYRQLPEEGLKFMVYLQKENIIDESGMPKERFSAEFPKEGPSILRIQQVVRGDSAAYFCASSPSSETGANTGELFFGEGSRLTVL.